These 13 T cell receptor beta chains share one sample of origin, sequenced in a study of response to subunit inactivated influenza vaccine. Each CDR3 protein gets one entry after TCRdb re-called the RT-PCR reads with MiXCR. Of hundreds of thousands of distinct CDR3 sequences listed, 18% are singletons. The source material was PBMCs from blood, sampled 4 to 6 days after vaccination. These receptor sequences come from a man in his forties or fifties who received an inactivated influenza vaccine.

This clonotype was recorded a few times. The gene calls are TRBV4-3 and TRBJ2-1; D not resolved. This CDR3 contains 14 residues. V dropped 0 bases and J dropped 4 bases, with 7 bases sitting between them. Germline assignment: CDR1 LGHNA and CDR2 YSLEER. The CDR3 region is CASSQDWEYNEQFF. CDR3 DNA sequence: TGCGCCAGCAGCCAAGACTGGGAATACAATGAGCAGTTCTTC.

This clonotype was recorded a few times. V gene TRBV12-3 or TRBV12-4 combines with J gene TRBJ2-1, with no clear D. Trimming stripped 1 base from V and 5 bases from J, with 6 bases between. The CDR3 is made up of 13 amino acids. DNA of the CDR3: TGTGCCAGCAGTTTAGGAGGTCACAATGAGCAGTTCTTC. This codes for CASSLGGHNEQFF.

The rearrangement links TRBV2 to TRBJ2-7, with 15 positions matching TRBD2. The CDR3 covers 19 residues. Trimming removed 6 bases from V and 0 bases from J; junction bases left unmatched: 12. The germline CDR1 and CDR2 sequences are SNHLY and FYNNEI. The CDR3 DNA is TGTGCCAGCAGGAGCCCCGGGACTAGCGGGAGGATGAGCTCCTACGAGCAGTACTTC. It encodes CASRSPGTSGRMSSYEQYF.

V is TRBV2 and J is TRBJ2-7; no firm D call. This CDR3 spans 13 amino acids. Germline V CDR1 and CDR2: SNHLY, FYNNEI. Deletions cut 7 bases from V and 0 bases from J, with 10 bases between. Here the CDR3 DNA reads TGTGCCAGCAACGGGCCGAGCTCCTACGAGCAGTACTTC. Its translation is CASNGPSSYEQYF.

The gene calls are TRBV6-2 or TRBV6-3 and TRBJ2-1, with a possible D match to TRBD1 (6 bases). V was trimmed by 6 bases and J by 0 bases, leaving 12 bases between them. The CDR3 runs to 15 residues. Per germline, CDR1 MNHEY and CDR2 SVGEGT. CDR3 coding DNA: TGTGCCAGCAGGGAAACGGGACACTCCTACAATGAGCAGTTCTTC. Its protein product is CASRETGHSYNEQFF.

This clonotype has a handful of counts. The rearrangement links TRBV5-5 to TRBJ2-3, with 10 bases fitting TRBD2. V shed 3 bases, J shed 3 bases, and the junction held 4 bases outside the gene matches. Germline V CDR1 and CDR2: SGHKS, YYEKEE (reference sequence). CDR3 length: 15 residues. The CDR3, as DNA: TGTGCCAGCAGCTACCCTAGCGGGAGTACAGATACGCAGTATTTT. This sequence encodes CASSYPSGSTDTQYF.

The table lists this clonotype with many counts. The chain employs TRBV20-1 and TRBJ1-5; no firm D call. Germline V gives CDR1 DFQATT, CDR2 SNEGSKA (reference sequence). V lost 4 bases, J lost 7 bases, and 20 bases lay in between. There are 15 residues in the CDR3. As DNA, the CDR3 is TGCAGTGCTACCCTCAGTACGGGGTTTAGACAGCCCCAGCATTTT. Amino acids: CSATLSTGFRQPQHF.

The chain joins TRBV6-1 to TRBJ1-2; D is possibly TRBD1 (6 bases). In germline, CDR1 is MNHNS, CDR2 SASEGT. Between the trimmed V and J ends, which lost 11 bases and 4 bases, there was a span of 14 bases. The CDR3 covers 12 residues. The CDR3 sequence is CAGADRIYGYTF. The DNA of the CDR3 is TGTGCCGGGGCGGACAGAATCTATGGCTACACCTTC.

The V call is TRBV19, the J call TRBJ2-7; no firm D call. The germline V gene has CDR1 LNHDA and CDR2 SQIVND (reference sequence). This CDR3 comprises 14 residues. V was trimmed by 3 bases and J by 2 bases, leaving 11 bases between them. CDR3 sequence: CASSIRVSAYEQYF. CDR3 DNA sequence: TGTGCCAGTAGTATTCGCGTCAGTGCCTACGAGCAGTACTTC.

This rearrangement joins TRBV28 to TRBJ2-5; TRBD1 or TRBD2 may be the D gene (5 bases each). Trimming pared 5 bases from V and 2 bases from J, leaving 15 bases between. CDR1 and CDR2 (germline): MDHEN, SYDVKM. The CDR3 has 15 residues. In nucleotides, the CDR3 is TGTGCCAGCAGTATCCGGGACCTTGTACAAGAGACCCAGTACTTC. This translates into CASSIRDLVQETQYF. The whole variable domain, remainder taken from reference TRBV28 and TRBJ2-5, is DVKVTQSSRYLVKRTGEKVFLECVQDMDHENMFWYRQDPGLGLRLIYFSYDVKMKEKGDIPEGYSVSREKKERFSLILESASTNQTSMYLCASSIRDLVQETQYFGPGTRLLVL.

The V call is TRBV28, the J call TRBJ2-1, with D possibly matching TRBD2 (6 bases). Germline V CDR1 and CDR2: MDHEN, SYDVKM. Trimming pared 6 bases from V and 4 bases from J, leaving 22 bases between. CDR3 length: 17 amino acids. CDR3 nucleotides: TGTGCCAGCAGCCGAGTTGCGGGACCCCGTGTATACAATGAGCAGTTCTTC. The encoded protein is CASSRVAGPRVYNEQFF.

This clonotype has only a few counts. The V call is TRBV20-1, the J call TRBJ2-3, with 12 bases fitting TRBD2. Germline loops: CDR1 DFQATT, CDR2 SNEGSKA (reference sequence). Losses at the gene ends were 5 bases for V and 6 bases for J; bases not matched to a gene: 9. The CDR3 covers 15 residues. The CDR3 DNA reads TGCAGTGCTCACCCCTCTAGCGGGGGGGCCGATACGCAGTATTTT. Translating gives CSAHPSSGGADTQYF.

This clonotype was seen a few times. V gene TRBV7-9 combines with J gene TRBJ2-6, with D possibly being TRBD1 (6 bases). This CDR3 spans 17 amino acids. The V gene lost 1 base and the J gene lost 3 bases, with 13 bases spanning the gap. From germline, CDR1 is SEHNR and CDR2 FQNEAQ (reference sequence). CDR3 residues: CASSLVQGESGANVLTF. CDR3 DNA sequence: TGTGCCAGCAGCTTAGTACAGGGTGAAAGTGGGGCCAACGTCCTGACTTTC.